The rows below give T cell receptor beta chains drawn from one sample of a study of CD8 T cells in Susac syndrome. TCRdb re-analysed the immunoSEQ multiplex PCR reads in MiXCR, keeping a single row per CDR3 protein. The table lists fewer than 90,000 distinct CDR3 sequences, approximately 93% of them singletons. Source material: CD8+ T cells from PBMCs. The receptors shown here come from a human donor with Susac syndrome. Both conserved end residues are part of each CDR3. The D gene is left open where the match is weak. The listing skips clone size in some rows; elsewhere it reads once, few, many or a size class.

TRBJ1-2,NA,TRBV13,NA,CASRTTQGAGYTF,TGTGCCAGCAGGACCACGCAGGGCGCGGGCTACACCTTC
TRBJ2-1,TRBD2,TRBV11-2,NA,CASSPGTSGENEQFF,TGTGCCAGCAGCCCTGGGACTAGCGGGGAAAATGAGCAGTTCTTC
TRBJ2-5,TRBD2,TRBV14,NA,CASSLSASGSEEGWFPQETQYF,TGTGCCAGCAGCCTCAGCGCTAGCGGGAGTGAAGAGGGGTGGTTTCCCCAAGAGACCCAGTACTTC
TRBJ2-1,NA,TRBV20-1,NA,CSARYGLTPSSYNEQFF,TGCAGTGCTAGATATGGACTAACCCCTAGCTCCTACAATGAGCAGTTCTTC
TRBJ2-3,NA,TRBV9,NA,CASSPRGYSTDTQYF,TGTGCCAGCAGCCCGCGGGGATATAGCACAGATACGCAGTATTTT
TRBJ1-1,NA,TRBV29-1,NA,CSVLLEGLTGAEAFF,TGCAGCGTCCTTCTCGAGGGCCTTACAGGAGCTGAAGCTTTCTTT
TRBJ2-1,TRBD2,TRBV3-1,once,CASSHSGTSGSSYNEQFF,TGTGCCAGCAGCCATTCTGGGACTAGCGGGAGCTCCTACAATGAGCAGTTCTTC
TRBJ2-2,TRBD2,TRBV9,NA,CASSVAVRGMASGGRPEGTGELFF,TGTGCCAGCAGCGTAGCGGTCAGGGGGATGGCTAGCGGGGGGCGCCCCGAAGGCACCGGGGAGCTGTTTTTT
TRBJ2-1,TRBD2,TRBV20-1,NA,CSARVWTSGVDNEQFF,TGCAGTGCTAGAGTTTGGACTAGCGGGGTAGACAATGAGCAGTTCTTC
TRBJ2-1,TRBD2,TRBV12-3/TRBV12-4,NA,CASRLAGGPEQFF,TGTGCCAGTAGACTAGCGGGAGGGCCAGAGCAGTTCTTC
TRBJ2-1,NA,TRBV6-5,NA,CASSYAGNEQFF,TGTGCCAGCAGTTACGCGGGCAATGAGCAGTTCTTC
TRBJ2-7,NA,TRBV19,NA,CASRGSRSYEQYF,TGTGCCAGTAGAGGCTCGCGCTCCTACGAGCAGTACTTC
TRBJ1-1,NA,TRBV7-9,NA,CASSLQIESGREAFF,TGTGCCAGCAGCTTACAAATTGAGTCAGGCAGGGAAGCTTTCTTT
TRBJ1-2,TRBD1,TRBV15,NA,CATSREAPPLGTGNGYTF,TGTGCCACCAGCAGAGAGGCCCCCCCCTTAGGGACAGGGAATGGCTACACCTTC
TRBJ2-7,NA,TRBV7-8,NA,CASSLGVSLVEQYF,TGTGCCAGCAGCTTAGGAGTCAGTTTGGTGGAGCAGTACTTC
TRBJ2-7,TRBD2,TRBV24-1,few,CATSPGTSHEQYF,TGTGCCACCAGTCCCGGGACTAGCCACGAGCAGTACTTC
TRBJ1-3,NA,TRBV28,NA,CASRPDRHSGNTIYF,TGTGCCAGCAGGCCCGACAGGCACTCTGGAAACACCATATATTTT
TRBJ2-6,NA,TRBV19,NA,CASSANSGANVLTF,TGTGCCAGTAGTGCAAACTCTGGGGCCAACGTCCTGACTTTC
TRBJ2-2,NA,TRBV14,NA,CASSQVGRNANTGELFF,TGTGCCAGCAGCCAAGTCGGACGCAACGCGAACACCGGGGAGCTGTTTTTT
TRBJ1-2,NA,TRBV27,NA,CASSSRGGRANYGYTF,TGTGCCAGCAGTTCGAGGGGGGGAAGGGCTAACTATGGCTACACCTTC
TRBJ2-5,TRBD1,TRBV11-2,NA,CASSLSETGGETQYF,TGTGCCAGCAGCTTATCCGAGACAGGGGGAGAGACCCAGTACTTC
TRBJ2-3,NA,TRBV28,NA,CATQGHTDTQYF,TGTGCCACCCAGGGGCACACAGATACGCAGTATTTT
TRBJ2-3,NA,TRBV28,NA,CASSFFGSTDTQYF,TGTGCCAGCAGTTTCTTCGGAAGCACAGATACGCAGTATTTT
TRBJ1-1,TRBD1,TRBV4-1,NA,CASRRITGEGTEAFF,TGCGCCAGCAGACGAATAACAGGGGAGGGCACTGAAGCTTTCTTT
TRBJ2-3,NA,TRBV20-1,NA,CSATSSAVEEDTQYF,TGCAGTGCTACCTCCTCAGCGGTCGAGGAAGATACGCAGTATTTT
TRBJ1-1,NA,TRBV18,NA,CASSLRTADSRDTEAFF,TGTGCCAGCTCACTGCGGACAGCTGATAGCCGGGACACTGAAGCTTTCTTT
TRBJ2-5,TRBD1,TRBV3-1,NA,CASSSTDRGETQYF,TGTGCCAGCAGCTCAACGGACAGGGGTGAGACCCAGTACTTC
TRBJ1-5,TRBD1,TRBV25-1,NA,CASSDPGTGNQPQHF,TGTGCCAGCAGTGACCCCGGGACAGGGAATCAGCCCCAGCATTTT
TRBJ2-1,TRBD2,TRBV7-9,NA,CASSPRASGGPHPYNEQFF,TGTGCCAGCAGCCCTAGGGCTAGCGGGGGGCCCCATCCCTACAATGAGCAGTTCTTC
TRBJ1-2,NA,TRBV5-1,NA,CASSLNREHYGYTF,TGCGCCAGCAGCCTGAACAGGGAGCACTATGGCTACACCTTC
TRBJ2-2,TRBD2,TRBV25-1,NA,CASSEGGAGRETGELFF,TGTGCCAGCAGTGAAGGAGGGGCAGGGAGGGAAACCGGGGAGCTGTTTTTT
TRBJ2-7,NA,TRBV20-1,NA,CSARDRETRSFSYEQYF,TGCAGTGCTAGAGATAGGGAGACCAGGTCGTTCTCCTACGAGCAGTACTTC
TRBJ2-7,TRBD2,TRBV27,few,CASRKAGGPYEQYF,TGTGCCAGCAGGAAGGCGGGAGGACCCTACGAGCAGTACTTC
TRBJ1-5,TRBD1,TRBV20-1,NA,CSARDPGQIFFNQPQHF,TGCAGTGCTAGAGACCCGGGACAGATCTTTTTCAATCAGCCCCAGCATTTT
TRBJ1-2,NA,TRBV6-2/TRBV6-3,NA,CASSYRQGYGYTF,TGTGCCAGCAGTTATCGGCAGGGCTATGGCTACACCTTC
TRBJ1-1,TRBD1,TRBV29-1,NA,CSATGGRYGVTEAFF,TGCAGCGCCACAGGGGGCAGATACGGGGTCACTGAAGCTTTCTTT
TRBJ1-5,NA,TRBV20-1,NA,CSAKPTRNQPQHF,TGCAGTGCTAAGCCCACCCGTAATCAGCCCCAGCATTTT
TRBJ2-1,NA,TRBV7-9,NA,CASRPGRSNEQFF,TGTGCCAGCAGACCCGGACGGAGCAATGAGCAGTTCTTC
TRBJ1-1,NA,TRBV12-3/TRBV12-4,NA,CASRLRVRTEAFF,TGTGCCAGCAGACTCAGGGTCAGAACTGAAGCTTTCTTT
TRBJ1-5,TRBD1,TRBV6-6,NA,CASSYTRTGFNQPQHF,TGTGCCAGCAGTTACACTAGGACAGGGTTTAATCAGCCCCAGCATTTT
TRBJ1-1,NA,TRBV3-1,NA,CASSQRIFTEAFF,TGTGCCAGCAGCCAAAGAATATTTACTGAAGCTTTCTTT
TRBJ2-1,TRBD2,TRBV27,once,CASSHGTSGENEQFF,TGTGCCAGCAGTCACGGGACTAGCGGAGAGAATGAGCAGTTCTTC
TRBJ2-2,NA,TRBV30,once,CAWGYRELFF,TGTGCCTGGGGATACAGGGAGCTGTTTTTT
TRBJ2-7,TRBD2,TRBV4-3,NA,CASSQGSLAASYEQYF,TGCGCCAGCAGCCAAGGTTCACTAGCGGCTTCCTACGAGCAGTACTTC
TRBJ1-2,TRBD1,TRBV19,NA,CASGGTGGRGYTF,TGTGCCAGTGGTGGGACAGGGGGCCGTGGCTACACCTTC
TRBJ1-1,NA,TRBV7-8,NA,CASSLYRDNTEAFF,TGTGCCAGCAGCCTATACAGGGACAACACTGAAGCTTTCTTT
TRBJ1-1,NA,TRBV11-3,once,CASSSTTDTEAFF,TGTGCCAGCAGCTCCACGACAGACACTGAAGCTTTCTTT
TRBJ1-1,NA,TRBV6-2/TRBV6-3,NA,CASSYGGVPEAFF,TGTGCCAGCAGTTACGGTGGAGTCCCTGAAGCTTTCTTT
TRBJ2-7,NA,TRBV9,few,CASSVQSGSYEQYF,TGTGCCAGCAGCGTACAGAGCGGCTCCTACGAGCAGTACTTC
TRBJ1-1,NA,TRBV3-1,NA,CASSQQGGPEAFF,TGTGCCAGCAGCCAACAGGGTGGCCCTGAAGCTTTCTTT
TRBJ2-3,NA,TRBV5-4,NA,CASSLAPGQADTQYF,TGTGCCAGCAGCTTGGCCCCGGGACAAGCAGATACGCAGTATTTT
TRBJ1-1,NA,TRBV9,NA,CASSEGHLNTEAFF,TGTGCCAGCAGCGAGGGACATCTGAACACTGAAGCTTTCTTT
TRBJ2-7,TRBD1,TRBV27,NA,CASTVSGQGTYEQYF,TGTGCCAGCACGGTTTCGGGACAGGGAACCTACGAGCAGTACTTC
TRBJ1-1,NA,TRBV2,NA,CASSAEVMNTEAFF,TGTGCCAGCAGTGCAGAAGTCATGAACACTGAAGCTTTCTTT
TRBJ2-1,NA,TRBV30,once,CAWSGSGNEQFF,TGTGCCTGGAGTGGGTCAGGGAATGAGCAGTTCTTC
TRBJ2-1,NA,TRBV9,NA,CASSVGGSLVF,TGTGCCAGCAGCGTAGGGGGCAGCCTTGTCTTC
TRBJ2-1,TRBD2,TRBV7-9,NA,CASSPGTSGGGYNEQFF,TGTGCCAGCAGCCCAGGGACTAGCGGGGGGGGCTACAATGAGCAGTTCTTC